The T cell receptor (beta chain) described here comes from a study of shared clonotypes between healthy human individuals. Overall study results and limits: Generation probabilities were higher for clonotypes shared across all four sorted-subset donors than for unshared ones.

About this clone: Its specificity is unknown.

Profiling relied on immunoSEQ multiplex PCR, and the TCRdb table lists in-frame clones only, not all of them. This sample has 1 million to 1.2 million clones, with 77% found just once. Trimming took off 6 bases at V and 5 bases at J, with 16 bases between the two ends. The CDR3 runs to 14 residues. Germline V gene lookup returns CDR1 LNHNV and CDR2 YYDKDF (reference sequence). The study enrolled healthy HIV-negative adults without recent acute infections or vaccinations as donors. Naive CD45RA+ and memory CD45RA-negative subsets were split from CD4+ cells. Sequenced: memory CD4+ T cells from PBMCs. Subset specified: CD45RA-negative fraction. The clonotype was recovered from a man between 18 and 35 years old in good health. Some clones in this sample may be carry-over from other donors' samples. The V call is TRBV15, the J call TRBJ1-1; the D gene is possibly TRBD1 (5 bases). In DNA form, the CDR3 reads TGTGCCACCAGTAGCGCCCACGAGGGGACTGAAGCTTTCTTT. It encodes CATSSAHEGTEAFF.